This TCR beta chain was retrieved from a study of monozygotic twins with inflammatory bowel disease (dated by TCRdb to between 2019 and 2020). For context, the study as a whole: In total, around 28 monozygotic twin pairs made up the full study: 19 Danish pairs, all IBD-discordant, plus nine German pairs, of which four were IBD-concordant and five were IBD-discordant. Disease-associated traits were sought mainly through comparisons between IBD patients and their genetically identical healthy co-twins within discordant pairs. Each individual had, on average, about 151 000 unique TCRalpha sequences and 181 000 unique TCRbeta sequences available for analysis.

CDR1 and CDR2 (DFQATT, SNEGSKA) derive from the germline V gene (reference sequence). Including the terminal cysteine and phenylalanine, the CDR3 comprises 14 residues. Only the protein sequence is given. The paper's findings and limits, for the study overall: Compared with healthy twins, IBD patients shared fewer clonotypes with other individuals, and the difference was most pronounced in patients with signs of disease activity. Background noise and inter-individual variability may have been introduced into the repertoires by the differing immunosuppressive treatments among patients. Measured by the inverse Simpson index, TCRbeta repertoire diversity was lower in IBD patients than in their healthy co-twins. Distinction between different T cell subtypes could not be achieved in the analysis. No single strong signal or clonotype linked to IBD turned up in the results, so the idea that one exists was not supported. Repertoire similarity did not differ between concordant and discordant twins, possibly due to limited statistical power.

From each donor, a roughly 2.3 ml peripheral blood sample was collected into PAXgene tubes and stored at -80 degrees C. Without any T cell sorting, total RNA was extracted from whole blood using the PAXgene blood miRNA kit on an automated QIAcube. Peripheral blood from monozygotic twin pairs who were concordant or discordant for inflammatory bowel disease underwent deep TCRalpha and TCRbeta repertoire profiling using unique molecular barcoding. Smoking habits were recorded for all twin pairs, and each individual was classified as a current, former or never smoker. Concerning this clonotype: This receptor's antigen is unknown.

The library was produced with 5' RACE. Each TCR library was prepared from about 3,300 ng of total RNA. For each sample, cDNA synthesis with SMARTScribe reverse transcriptase was split into eight separate reactions. During cDNA synthesis, template switching was used to introduce unique molecular identifiers that contained a 6-nucleotide sample barcode. Amplification of TCRalpha and TCRbeta cDNA involved two nested PCRs of around 16 and 10 cycles, and each PCR was followed by bead purification. Before amplification, the cDNA was both treated with uracil DNA-glycosylase and purified with the QIAquick PCR purification kit. The second PCR added Illumina TruSeq-compatible adapters along with sample-specific barcodes. Library quality and concentration were assessed using TapeStation and Qubit, and about 5.2 ng of each library was pooled. Sequencing of the pooled libraries was done on an Illumina HiSeq2500 single-index Rapid Run using custom sequencing primers and 2 x 100 bp reads. As for the original processing: UMI-based consensus assembly with MiGEC version 1.2.6 was used to correct PCR and sequencing errors. MiXCR version 2.1.1 handled V(D)J alignment, clonotype assembly and CDR3 extraction. Gene usage, clonotype sharing and MAIT/NKT TCR abundance were normalised by analysing the top 1000, 10 000 and 20 000 clonotypes per sample. Diversity was computed as the inverse Simpson index with the vegan R package after downsampling to 27 000 UMIs. Statistical testing used paired Mann-Whitney U tests on the discordant twin pairs and applied Benjamini-Hochberg correction for multiple testing. After reprocessing by TCRdb, each CDR3 protein sequence is one entry, and no DNA is given. Here the V and J calls rest on TCRdb's processing, not on the authors' analysis. The sample table on file contains 200,000 to 250,000 distinct CDR3 sequences. Under 8.5% of the sample belongs to the ten largest clones.

The sample taken for sequencing was blood. The sequence links TRBV20-1 to TRBJ2-2; TCRdb picks TRBD2, but there is no DNA to check that call. The sequence came from a human donor with ulcerative colitis or Crohn's disease, or a healthy co-twin of an affected twin (not recorded which). For the CDR3, the sequence is CSAIEGGNTGELFF.